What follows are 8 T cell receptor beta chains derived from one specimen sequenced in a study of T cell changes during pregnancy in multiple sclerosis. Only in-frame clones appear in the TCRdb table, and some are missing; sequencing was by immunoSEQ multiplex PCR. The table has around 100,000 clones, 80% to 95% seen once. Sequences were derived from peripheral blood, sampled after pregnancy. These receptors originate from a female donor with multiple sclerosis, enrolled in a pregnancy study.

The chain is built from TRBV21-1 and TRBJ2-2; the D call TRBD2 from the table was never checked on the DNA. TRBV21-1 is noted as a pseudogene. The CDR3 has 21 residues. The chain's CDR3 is CASSKAPSSGGLQWDTGELFF. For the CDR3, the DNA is TGTGCCAGCAGCAAAGCCCCGTCTAGCGGGGGGCTCCAGTGGGACACCGGGGAGCTGTTTTTT.

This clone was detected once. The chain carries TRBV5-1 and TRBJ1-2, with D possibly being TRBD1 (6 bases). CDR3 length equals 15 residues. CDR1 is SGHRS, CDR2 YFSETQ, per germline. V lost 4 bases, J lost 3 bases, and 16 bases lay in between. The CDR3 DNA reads TGCGCCAGCAGCCTAAACCCGACAGGAGACTATGGCTACACCTTC. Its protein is CASSLNPTGDYGYTF.

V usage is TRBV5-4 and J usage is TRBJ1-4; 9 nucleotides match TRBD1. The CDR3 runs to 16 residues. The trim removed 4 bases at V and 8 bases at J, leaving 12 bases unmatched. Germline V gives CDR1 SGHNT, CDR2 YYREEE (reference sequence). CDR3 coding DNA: TGTGCCAGCAGCCCGTCCCCACAGGGGGCACAAGAAAAACTGTTTTTT. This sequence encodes CASSPSPQGAQEKLFF.

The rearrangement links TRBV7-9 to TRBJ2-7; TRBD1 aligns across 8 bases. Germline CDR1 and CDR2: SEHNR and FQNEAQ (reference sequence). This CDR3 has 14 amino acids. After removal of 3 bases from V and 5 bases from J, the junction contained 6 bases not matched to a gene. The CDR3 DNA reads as TGTGCCAGCAGCTTCGACAGGGGTTTGGACGAGCAGTACTTC. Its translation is CASSFDRGLDEQYF.

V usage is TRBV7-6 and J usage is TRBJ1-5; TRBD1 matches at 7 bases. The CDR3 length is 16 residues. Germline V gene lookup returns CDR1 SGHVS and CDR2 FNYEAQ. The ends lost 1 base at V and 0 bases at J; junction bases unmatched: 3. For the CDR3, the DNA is TGTGCCAGCAGCTTAGAGCAGGGGGATAGCAATCAGCCCCAGCATTTT. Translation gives CASSLEQGDSNQPQHF.

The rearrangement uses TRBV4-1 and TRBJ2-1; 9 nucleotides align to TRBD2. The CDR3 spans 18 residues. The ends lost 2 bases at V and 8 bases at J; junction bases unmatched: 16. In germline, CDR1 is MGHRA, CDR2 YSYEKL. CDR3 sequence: CASSQPTRGSGGRHEQFF. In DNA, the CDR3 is TGCGCCAGCAGCCAACCAACCCGGGGAAGCGGGGGGAGGCATGAGCAGTTCTTC.

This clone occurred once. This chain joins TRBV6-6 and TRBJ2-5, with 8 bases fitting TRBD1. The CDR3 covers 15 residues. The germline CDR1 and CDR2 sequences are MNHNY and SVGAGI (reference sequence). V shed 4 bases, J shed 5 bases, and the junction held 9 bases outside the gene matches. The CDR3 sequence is CASSSSTGAGETQYF. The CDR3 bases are TGTGCCAGCAGTTCCTCGACAGGGGCCGGGGAGACCCAGTACTTC.

CDR3 in amino acids: CASSPRTEYNSPLHF. The DNA of the CDR3 is TGCGCCAGCAGCCCGAGGACAGAGTATAATTCACCCCTCCACTTT. The gene calls are TRBV5-1 and TRBJ1-6; D possibly corresponds to TRBD1 (6 bases). The ends were cut back, 4 bases at V and 4 bases at J, with 12 bases in the middle. This CDR3 region has 15 residues. Germline V CDR1 and CDR2: SGHRS, YFSETQ.